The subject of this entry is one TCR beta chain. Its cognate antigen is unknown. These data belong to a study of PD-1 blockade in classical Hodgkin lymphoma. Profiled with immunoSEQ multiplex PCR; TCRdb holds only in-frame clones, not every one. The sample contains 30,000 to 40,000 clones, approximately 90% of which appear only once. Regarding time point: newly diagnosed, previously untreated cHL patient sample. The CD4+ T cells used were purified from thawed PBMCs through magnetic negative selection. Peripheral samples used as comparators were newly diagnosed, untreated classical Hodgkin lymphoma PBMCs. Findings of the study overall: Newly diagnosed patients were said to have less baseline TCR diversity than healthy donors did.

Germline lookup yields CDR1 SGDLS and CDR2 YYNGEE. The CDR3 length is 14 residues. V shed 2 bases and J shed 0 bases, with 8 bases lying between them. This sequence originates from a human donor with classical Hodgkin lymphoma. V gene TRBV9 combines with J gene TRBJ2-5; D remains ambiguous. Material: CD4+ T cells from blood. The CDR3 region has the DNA TGTGCCAGCAGCGTCCAGGCGCACCAAGAGACCCAGTACTTC. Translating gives CASSVQAHQETQYF.